The clone carrying this T cell receptor beta chain was counted only a few times. The data derive from a study of T cells in Graves' hyperthyroidism and ophthalmopathy. Amplified TCR beta CDR3 regions came from RNA transcripts. The HTBI primer set drove a first-round RT-PCR of the TCR CDR3. Via MiXCR, TCRdb re-called the multiplex PCR reads, giving one row per CDR3 protein. The sample holds hundreds of thousands of distinct CDR3 sequences, around a fifth seen once. With duration under 3 months, ophthalmopathy was active: Clinical Activity Score at least 3, NOSPECS at least 4. Germline lookup yields CDR1 SGHRS and CDR2 YFSETQ. Deletions cut 0 bases from V and 2 bases from J, with 10 bases between. This CDR3 has 15 residues.

Sequenced: blood. This sequence joins TRBV5-1 and TRBJ2-3, with no clear D. The TCR was taken from a woman between 70 and 85 years old with Graves' ophthalmopathy. The CDR3: CASSLAGPYTDTQYF. The CDR3 DNA reads TGCGCCAGCAGCTTGGCAGGACCTTACACAGATACGCAGTATTTT.